The entry below gives a single T cell receptor (beta chain) sequence along with its context. These data belong to a study of blood T cell repertoires in COVID-19. Germline V CDR1 and CDR2: SGHKS, YYEKEE (reference sequence). Trimming left V 0 bases short and J 4 bases short, with 5 bases between. There are 13 residues in the CDR3. Sequenced by immunoSEQ multiplex PCR; TCRdb stores in-frame clones only, minus some. The sample holds 190,000 or so clones, roughly 81% seen once. The chain couples TRBV5-5 to TRBJ2-1; no reliable D call. Sequenced: peripheral blood. The receptor comes from a woman over 75 with COVID-19, enrolled during active disease. CDR3 DNA: TGTGCCAGCAGCTTGGCCACATACAATGAGCAGTTCTTC. Encoded protein: CASSLATYNEQFF.